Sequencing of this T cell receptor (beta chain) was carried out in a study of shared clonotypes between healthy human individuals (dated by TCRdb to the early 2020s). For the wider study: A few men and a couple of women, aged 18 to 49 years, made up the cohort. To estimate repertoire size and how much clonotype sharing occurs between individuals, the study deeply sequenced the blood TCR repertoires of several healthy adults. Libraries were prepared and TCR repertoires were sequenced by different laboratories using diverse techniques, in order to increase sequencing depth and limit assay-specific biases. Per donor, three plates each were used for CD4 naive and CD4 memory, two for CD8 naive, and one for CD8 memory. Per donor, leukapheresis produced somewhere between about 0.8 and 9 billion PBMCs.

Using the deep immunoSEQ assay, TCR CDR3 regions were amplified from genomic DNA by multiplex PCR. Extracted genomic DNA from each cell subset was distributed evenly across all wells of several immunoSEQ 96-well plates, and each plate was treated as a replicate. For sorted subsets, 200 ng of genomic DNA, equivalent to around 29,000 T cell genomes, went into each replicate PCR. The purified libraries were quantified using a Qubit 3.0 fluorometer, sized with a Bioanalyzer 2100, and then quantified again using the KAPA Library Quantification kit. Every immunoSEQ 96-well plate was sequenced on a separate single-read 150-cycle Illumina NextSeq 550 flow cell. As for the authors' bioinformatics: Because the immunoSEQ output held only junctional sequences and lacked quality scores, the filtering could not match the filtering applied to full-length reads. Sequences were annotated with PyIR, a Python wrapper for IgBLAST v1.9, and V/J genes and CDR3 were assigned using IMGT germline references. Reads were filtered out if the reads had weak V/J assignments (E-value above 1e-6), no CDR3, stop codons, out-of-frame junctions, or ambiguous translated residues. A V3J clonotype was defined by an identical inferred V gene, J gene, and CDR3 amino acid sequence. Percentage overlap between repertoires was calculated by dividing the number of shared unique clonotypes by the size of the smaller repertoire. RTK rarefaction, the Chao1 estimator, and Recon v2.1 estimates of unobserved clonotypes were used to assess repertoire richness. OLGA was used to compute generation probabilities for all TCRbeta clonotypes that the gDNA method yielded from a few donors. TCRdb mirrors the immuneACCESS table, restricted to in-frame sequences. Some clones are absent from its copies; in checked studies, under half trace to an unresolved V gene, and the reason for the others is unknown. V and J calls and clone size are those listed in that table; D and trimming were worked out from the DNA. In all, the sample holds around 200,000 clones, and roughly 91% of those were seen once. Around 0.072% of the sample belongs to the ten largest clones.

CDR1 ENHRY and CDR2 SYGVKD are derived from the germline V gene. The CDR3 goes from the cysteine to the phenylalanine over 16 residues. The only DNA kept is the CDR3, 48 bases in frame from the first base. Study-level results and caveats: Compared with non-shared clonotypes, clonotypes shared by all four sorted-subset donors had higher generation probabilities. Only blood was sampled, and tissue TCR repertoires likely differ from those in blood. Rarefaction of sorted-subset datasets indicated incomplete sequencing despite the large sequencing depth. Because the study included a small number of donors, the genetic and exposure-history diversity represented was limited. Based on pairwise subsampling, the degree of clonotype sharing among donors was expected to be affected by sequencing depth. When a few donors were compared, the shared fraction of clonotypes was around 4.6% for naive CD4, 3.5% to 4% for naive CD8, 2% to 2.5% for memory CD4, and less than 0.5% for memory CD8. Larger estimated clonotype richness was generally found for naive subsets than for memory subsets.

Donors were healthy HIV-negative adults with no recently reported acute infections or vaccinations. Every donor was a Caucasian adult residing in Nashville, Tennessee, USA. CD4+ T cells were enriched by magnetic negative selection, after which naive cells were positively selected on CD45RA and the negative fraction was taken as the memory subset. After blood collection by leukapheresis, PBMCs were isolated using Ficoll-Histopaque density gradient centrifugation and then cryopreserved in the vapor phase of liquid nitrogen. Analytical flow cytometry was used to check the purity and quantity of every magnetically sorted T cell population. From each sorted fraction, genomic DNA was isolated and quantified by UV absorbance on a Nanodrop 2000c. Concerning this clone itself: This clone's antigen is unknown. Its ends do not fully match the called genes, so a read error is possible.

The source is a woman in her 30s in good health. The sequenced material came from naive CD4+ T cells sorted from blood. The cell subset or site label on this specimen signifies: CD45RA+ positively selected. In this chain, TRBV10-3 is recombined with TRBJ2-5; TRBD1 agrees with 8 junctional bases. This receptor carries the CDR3 CAISGDRGRTEETQYF. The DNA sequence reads TGTGCTATCAGTGGTGACAGGGGCCGGACTGAAGAGACCCAGTACTTC.